This is a list of T cell receptor beta chains from one sample in a study of shared clonotypes between healthy human individuals. Using immunoSEQ multiplex PCR, the repertoire was profiled, and TCRdb retains in-frame clones only, with some absent. The sample records approximately 940,000 clones, 76% being singletons. The sample was memory CD4+ T cells sorted from blood. These receptors originate from a man between 18 and 29 years old in good health. Each CDR3 is given with its conserved first and last residue.

TRBJ1-5,TRBV2,13,CASSATGQVPQHF
TRBJ1-2,TRBV28,15,CASSDYRVGDYGYTF
TRBJ1-5,TRBV2,13,CASSGQFNQPQHF
TRBJ2-3,TRBV28,15,CASSFTGGGTDTQYF
TRBJ2-7,TRBV13,12,CASSHRVYEQYF
TRBJ2-2,TRBV7-2,13,CASSSQATGELFF
TRBJ2-5,TRBV7-8,16,CASSILGQGSKETQYF
TRBJ2-7,TRBV28,15,CASSSPQSSSYEQYF
TRBJ2-5,TRBV5-1,15,CASSFGTGGQETQYF
TRBJ1-3,TRBV30,13,CAWSRGGLDTIYF
TRBJ2-3,TRBV9,14,CASSEQSGVATQYF
TRBJ2-3,TRBV6-1,14,CASSVGLSTDTQYF
TRBJ2-5,TRBV20-1,11,CSASDQETQYF
TRBJ1-5,TRBV19,17,CASTLRTGYTSNQPQHF
TRBJ1-1,TRBV27,12,CASRNVNTEAFF
TRBJ2-1,TRBV29-1,16,CSVEPPLAGGDNEQFF
TRBJ1-2,TRBV29-1,16,CSVGDRGEPNNYGYTF
TRBJ1-1,TRBV18,13,CASSPDKNTEAFF
TRBJ1-1,TRBV6-5,13,CASSRFSGYEAFF
TRBJ2-7,TRBV5-1,14,CASSLDSETHEQYF
TRBJ2-1,TRBV9,14,CASSPTGQSLEQFF
TRBJ2-7,TRBV25-1,14,CASRPGLASYEQYF
TRBJ2-7,TRBV7-9,13,CASSLRYSYEQYF
TRBJ1-1,TRBV10-1,15,CASSARQGGPTEAFF